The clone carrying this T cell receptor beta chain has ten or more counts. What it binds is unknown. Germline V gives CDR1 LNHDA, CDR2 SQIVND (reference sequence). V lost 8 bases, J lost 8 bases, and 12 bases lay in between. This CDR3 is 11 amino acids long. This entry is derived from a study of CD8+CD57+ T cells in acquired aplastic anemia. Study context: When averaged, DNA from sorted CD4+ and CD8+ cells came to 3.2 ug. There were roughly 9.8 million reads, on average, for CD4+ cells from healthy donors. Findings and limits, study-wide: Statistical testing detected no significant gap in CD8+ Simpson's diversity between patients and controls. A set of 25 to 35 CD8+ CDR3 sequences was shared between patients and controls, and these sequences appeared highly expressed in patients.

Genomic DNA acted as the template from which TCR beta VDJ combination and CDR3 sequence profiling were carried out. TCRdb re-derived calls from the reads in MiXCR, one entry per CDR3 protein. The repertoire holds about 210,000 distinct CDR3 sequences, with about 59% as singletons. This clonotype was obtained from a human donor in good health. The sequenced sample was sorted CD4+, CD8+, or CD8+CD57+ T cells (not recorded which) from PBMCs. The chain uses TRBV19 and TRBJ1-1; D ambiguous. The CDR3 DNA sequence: TGTGCCAGTTTTCGGCACTCCGAAGCTTTCTTT. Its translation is CASFRHSEAFF.